This section outlines one TCR beta chain sequence together with its context. Its antigen remains unknown. Authors of the study amplified TCR beta CDR3 regions from RNA transcripts. The TCR CDR3 was amplified in a first-round RT-PCR using the HTBI primer set. TCRdb re-called the multiplex PCR reads through MiXCR, storing one row per CDR3 protein. The data contain a few hundred thousand distinct CDR3 sequences, around 46% of them singletons. When ophthalmopathy did not progress within 18 months, Graves' hyperthyroidism was considered stable. Recently diagnosed hyperthyroidism of less than 2 months' duration affected patients aged 18 to 65. The data belong to a study of T cells in Graves' hyperthyroidism and ophthalmopathy. Overall study findings and caveats: Ophthalmopathy was told apart from stable hyperthyroidism by a 13 V-J model. The model's output predicted ophthalmopathy at a median of 6.5 months prior to onset.

Germline V gene lookup returns CDR1 SNHLY and CDR2 FYNNEI. The CDR3 is 13 amino acids. Trimming took 1 base from V and 9 from J; bases not matched to a gene: 3. The clonotype comes from a woman aged 18 to 35 with Graves' hyperthyroidism. Source material: peripheral blood or thyroid tissue (not recorded which). V is TRBV2 and J is TRBJ2-7, with 10 bases lining up with TRBD2. DNA of the CDR3: TGTGCCAGCAGTGAAGAACTAGCGGGGATGCAGTACTTC. Its translation is CASSEELAGMQYF.